The 22 T cell receptor beta chains below were found in one sample sequenced in a study of T-cell reconstitution after alpha-beta-depleted transplantation in children listed by TCRdb under 2016. Library method: PCR. Sequencing instrument: Illumina HiSeq 2500. TCR library preparation used molecular barcoding, with unique molecular identifiers applied to normalize quantification of the TCRbeta repertoire. TCRdb's own reprocessing of the public reads used fastp at Q25 and MiXCR and kept productive beta chains. One record per CDR3 amino acid sequence lists the most common genes and DNA. Across this sample there are around 670,000 distinct CDR3 sequences, with over 10% seen only once. The ten largest clones represent 0.79% of the sample. The treatment or condition label, read with the paper, signifies: allogeneic hematopoietic cell transplantation with graft depleted of TCRalphabeta T cells and CD19 B cells.

The specimen was PBMCs, collected before TCRalphabeta/CD19-depleted stem cell transplant. Receptor source: a girl aged 2-10 years with congenital amegakaryocytic thrombocytopenia, due to receive a stem cell transplant.

This clonotype was seen more than once but under ten times. V usage is TRBV4-1 and J usage is TRBJ1-2; D gene ambiguous. Germline V gene data show CDR1 as MGHRA and CDR2 as YSYEKL. V was clipped by 3 bases and J by 4 bases, with 18 bases between them. The CDR3 loop spans 16 amino acids. The CDR3 loop is CASSQPSPGSGYGYTF. The CDR3 DNA sequence: TGCGCCAGCAGCCAGCCCTCACCAGGTTCGGGCTATGGCTACACCTTC.

This clonotype was counted a few times. The CDR3 protein is CASSLTPFGGYTF. The DNA for the CDR3 is TGTGCCAGCAGCCTAACGCCGTTTGGAGGCTACACCTTC. The chain is built from TRBV13 and TRBJ1-2, with no clear D. Germline CDR1 is PRHDT and CDR2 is FYEKMQ (reference sequence). The CDR3 is made up of 13 amino acids. V was trimmed by 5 bases and J by 8 bases, leaving 15 bases between them.

This clonotype was seen a handful of times. The CDR3 spells CASRPHSGGRTDTQYF. The CDR3, as DNA: TGTGCCAGCAGACCTCATAGCGGGGGACGCACAGATACGCAGTATTTT. J is TRBJ2-3 and V is TRBV7-2, with 9 bases matching TRBD2. CDR3 size: 16 residues. With V trimmed by 6 bases and J by 1 base, 8 bases remained unmatched. CDR1 and CDR2 from the germline V gene are SGHTA and FQGNSA.

This clonotype has ten or more counts. The chain joins TRBV5-1 to TRBJ2-3; 10 bases match TRBD1. This CDR3 spans 19 amino acids. CDR1 is SGHRS, CDR2 YFSETQ, per germline. Trimming cost V 2 bases and J 7 bases; bases outside gene matches: 19. Here the CDR3 reads CASSFWWTGGGWTPYTQYF. Written as DNA, the CDR3 is TGCGCCAGCAGCTTTTGGTGGACAGGGGGAGGGTGGACGCCATATACGCAGTATTTT.

This clonotype appeared a few times. This chain uses TRBV5-5 with TRBJ2-3, with D unresolved. The CDR3 is made up of 15 amino acids. Germline CDR1 and CDR2: SGHKS and YYEKEE (reference sequence). V was pared by 7 bases and J by 3 bases, with 18 bases between. CDR3 loop: CASRLESLGTDTQYF. The CDR3 coding sequence is TGTGCCAGCCGCCTGGAGTCTTTAGGGACAGATACGCAGTATTTT. Full variable domain (remainder filled in from reference TRBV5-5 and TRBJ2-3): DAGVTQSPTHLIKTRGQQVTLRCSPISGHKSVSWYQQVLGQGPQFIFQYYEKEERGRGNFPDRFSARQFPNYSSELNVNALLLGDSALYLCASRLESLGTDTQYFGPGTRLTVL.

This clonotype appeared many times. This chain uses TRBV12-3 or TRBV12-4 with TRBJ2-5; TRBD1 is a possible D gene (6 bases). The CDR3 covers 16 residues. V lost 2 bases and J 3 bases, leaving 16 bases between the germline ends. The CDR3 loop is CASSLIFGQYEETQYF. In nucleotides, the CDR3 is TGTGCCAGCAGTTTAATCTTTGGACAGTACGAAGAGACCCAGTACTTC.

The V call is TRBV5-5, the J call TRBJ2-7, with D possibly called TRBD1 or TRBD2 (7 bases each). Germline-derived CDR1 and CDR2 are SGHKS and YYEKEE (reference sequence). The CDR3 loop spans 13 amino acids. Trimming left V 9 bases short and J 2 bases short, with 15 bases between. CDR3: CATTGGQTYEQYF. DNA for the CDR3: TGTGCCACCACGGGGGGACAGACCTACGAGCAGTACTTC.

The CDR3 bases are TGTGCCAGCAGGGCCTATAACAGCTACAATGAGCAGTTCTTC. Translated, it gives CASRAYNSYNEQFF. The chain employs TRBV5-5 and TRBJ2-1; D unclear. The germline gives CDR1 SGHKS, CDR2 YYEKEE (reference sequence). V was clipped by 5 bases and J by 3 bases, with 12 bases between them. The CDR3 totals 14 residues.

Here the CDR3 reads CSAVGWEGWTETQYF. In DNA, the CDR3 is TGCAGTGCTGTCGGATGGGAGGGGTGGACGGAGACCCAGTACTTC. The rearrangement links TRBV20-1 to TRBJ2-5; the match to TRBD2 covers 7 bases. CDR1 and CDR2 (germline): DFQATT, SNEGSKA (reference sequence). With 5 bases clipped from V and 5 bases from J, the junction kept 14 bases outside the gene matches. This CDR3 region has 15 residues.

DNA for the CDR3: TGTGCCAGCAGTGAATATATGGAAAAACTGTTTTTT. Amino acid sequence: CASSEYMEKLFF. The rearrangement links TRBV25-1 to TRBJ1-4; no definite D call. This CDR3 is 12 amino acids long. Trimming removed 0 bases at V and 8 bases at J, with 4 bases between. Germline-derived CDR1 and CDR2 are MGHDK and SYGVNS.

This chain links TRBV5-1 with TRBJ2-7, with D unresolved. With 0 bases removed from V and 5 bases from J, the gap between germline ends came to 12 bases. This CDR3 comprises 14 residues. Germline values: CDR1 SGHRS, CDR2 YFSETQ. The CDR3 loop reads CASSLVGDSDEQYF. The CDR3 bases are TGCGCCAGCAGCTTGGTTGGGGATTCGGACGAGCAGTACTTC.

A remark on this clonotype: A clone one base away is much larger, so this may be a read error. The gene calls are TRBV20-1 and TRBJ2-5; no clear D. Germline CDR1 and CDR2: DFQATT and SNEGSKA (reference sequence). The CDR3 has 13 residues. The DNA for the CDR3 is TGCAGTGCTAGAAGTCTTCTTAAAGAGACCCAGCACTTC. It is translated as CSARSLLKETQHF.

This clonotype turned up a few times. The chain recombines TRBV7-6 with TRBJ2-3; D possibly corresponds to TRBD1 (5 bases). Germline V gives CDR1 SGHVS, CDR2 FNYEAQ. Deletions cut 2 bases from V and 6 bases from J, with 12 bases between. This CDR3 is 14 amino acids long. CDR3: CASSLYQGWDTQYF. The CDR3 bases are TGTGCCAGCAGCTTATATCAGGGATGGGATACGCAGTATTTT.

At least ten counts were recorded for this clonotype. The gene calls are TRBV7-8 and TRBJ2-1; perhaps TRBD1 as D (5 bases). CDR3 length: 16 residues. The V end was cut by 3 bases, the J end by 0 bases, with 12 bases between. Germline CDR1 reads SGHVS; CDR2 reads FQNEAQ. The CDR3 loop is CASSLRTTNSYNEQFF. DNA for the CDR3: TGTGCCAGCAGCTTGCGGACAACCAACTCCTACAATGAGCAGTTCTTC.

There are many counts of this clonotype. This rearrangement joins TRBV20-1 to TRBJ2-5, with D possibly matching TRBD1 (6 bases). Per germline, CDR1 DFQATT and CDR2 SNEGSKA (reference sequence). The CDR3 contains 12 residues. The V end was cut by 5 bases, the J end by 2 bases, with 9 bases between. CDR3 coding DNA: TGCAGTGCTGACAGGCCTCAAGAGACCCAGTACTTC. Translating gives CSADRPQETQYF.

The chain combines TRBV11-1 with TRBJ2-1; possibly TRBD2 for D (5 bases). V was cut by 6 bases and J by 0 bases, with 24 bases left in between. Germline V gives CDR1 SGHAT, CDR2 FQDESV (reference sequence). CDR3 length: 19 residues. Here the CDR3 DNA reads TGTGCCAGCAGGCATAACCTCCCCCATCGGAGGAGCTCCTACAATGAGCAGTTCTTC. Its translation is CASRHNLPHRRSSYNEQFF.

This clonotype showed up just a few times. The rearrangement joins TRBV15 to TRBJ2-3; perhaps D is TRBD1 or TRBD2 (5 bases each). V was clipped by 1 base and J by 3 bases, with 14 bases between them. This CDR3 contains 16 residues. Per germline, CDR1 LNHNV and CDR2 YYDKDF (reference sequence). The CDR3 here is CATSRVKTEGTDTQYF. CDR3 coding DNA: TGTGCCACCAGCAGAGTAAAAACCGAGGGGACAGATACGCAGTATTTT.

The V call is TRBV12-3 or TRBV12-4, the J call TRBJ2-3; D call uncertain. This CDR3 comprises 15 residues. Trimming cost V 6 bases and J 2 bases, with 15 bases left between them. CDR3 amino acids: CASSNTAGFTDTQYF. For the CDR3, the DNA is TGTGCCAGCAGCAATACGGCAGGATTCACAGATACGCAGTATTTT.

This clonotype was seen more than once but under ten times. The chain carries TRBV7-2 and TRBJ2-1, with 9 bases fitting TRBD2. CDR1 is SGHTA and CDR2 is FQGNSA in the germline V gene. The CDR3 consists of 16 residues. The junction had 6 bases not matched to a gene; V was cut back by 4 bases and J by 2 bases. The CDR3 DNA follows: TGTGCCAGCAGCTACCGAGGACTAGCGACCTACAATGAGCAGTTCTTC. This gives the protein CASSYRGLATYNEQFF.

Details on this clonotype: A much larger clone lies a single base off, so this may be a read error. This chain uses TRBV5-1 with TRBJ2-7; D unresolved. Germline CDR1 SGHRS, CDR2 YFSETQ. The CDR3 sequence is 15 residues long. The CDR3 nucleotides are TGCGCCAGCAGCTTTTACCCAAAGCGTACCTACGATCAGTACTTC. Its protein is CASSFYPKRTYDQYF.

This clonotype was found many times. The V and J genes are TRBV7-7 and TRBJ1-1; the D is unclear. Trimming took 5 bases from V and 7 from J, leaving 14 bases between them. This CDR3 is built from 13 residues. From germline, CDR1 is SSHAT and CDR2 FNYEAQ (reference sequence). CDR3 sequence reads: CASSPTNADEAFF. The CDR3 nucleotides read TGTGCCAGCAGCCCTACGAACGCCGATGAAGCTTTCTTT.

The chain couples TRBV29-1 to TRBJ2-3; the D is unclear. The V and J ends lost 4 bases and 6 bases respectively, with 17 bases between them. The CDR3 consists of 14 residues. Germline V gives CDR1 SQVTM, CDR2 ANQGSEA. The CDR3 DNA follows: TGCAGCGTTGGTGGCACGGGTGGGCGGGATACGCAGTATTTT. Protein product: CSVGGTGGRDTQYF.